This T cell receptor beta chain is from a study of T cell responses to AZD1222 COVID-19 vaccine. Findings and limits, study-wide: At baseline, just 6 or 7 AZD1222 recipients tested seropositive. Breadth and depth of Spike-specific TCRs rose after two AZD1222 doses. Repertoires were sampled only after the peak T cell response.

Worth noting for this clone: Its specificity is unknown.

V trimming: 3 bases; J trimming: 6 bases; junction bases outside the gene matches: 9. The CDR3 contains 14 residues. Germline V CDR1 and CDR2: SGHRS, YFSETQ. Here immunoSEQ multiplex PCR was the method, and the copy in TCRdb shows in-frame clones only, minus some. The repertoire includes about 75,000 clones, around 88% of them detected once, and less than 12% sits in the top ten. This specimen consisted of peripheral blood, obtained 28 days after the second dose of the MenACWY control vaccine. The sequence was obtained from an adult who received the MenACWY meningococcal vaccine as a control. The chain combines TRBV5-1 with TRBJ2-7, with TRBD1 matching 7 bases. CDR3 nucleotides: TGCGCCAGCAGCTCCGGGACAGCCTCCGCCGAGCAGTACTTC. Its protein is CASSSGTASAEQYF.